The 7 T cell receptor beta chains listed next were all sequenced from one sample in a study of cytomegalovirus exposure and HLA in healthy donors. Libraries were prepared by immunoSEQ multiplex PCR; TCRdb keeps only in-frame clonotypes and omits some of them. This table has about 95,000 clones, roughly 85% appearing once. The sequenced sample was PBMCs. The receptors come from a man in his late teens or twenties in good health and CMV-seropositive.

The chain employs TRBV7-9 and TRBJ2-1; possible D gene TRBD2, 5 bases. V shed 3 bases and J shed 0 bases, with 12 bases lying between them. Germline loops: CDR1 SEHNR, CDR2 FQNEAQ (reference sequence). The CDR3 loop spans 16 amino acids. The CDR3 sequence is CASSFGGSSSYNEQFF. CDR3 DNA sequence: TGTGCCAGCAGCTTTGGCGGGTCCAGCTCCTACAATGAGCAGTTCTTC.

This clone was counted once. The V and J genes are TRBV27 and TRBJ2-6, with 7 bases matching TRBD1. Trimming at V came to 6 bases and at J to 4 bases, leaving 6 bases not matched to a gene. CDR1 is MNHEY, CDR2 SMNVEV, per germline (reference sequence). This CDR3 comprises 15 residues. The CDR3 spells CASSLQGPGANVLTF. CDR3 sequence (DNA): TGTGCCAGCAGCCTACAGGGGCCCGGGGCCAACGTCCTGACTTTC.

CDR3 protein: CATSVRRRAEQFF. The CDR3 DNA follows: TGTGCCACCTCAGTGCGTCGGCGGGCTGAGCAGTTCTTC. The rearrangement joins TRBV27 to TRBJ2-1; possibly TRBD2 for D (5 bases). V lost 10 bases and J lost 9, with 19 bases in between. Germline values: CDR1 MNHEY, CDR2 SMNVEV (reference sequence). The CDR3 totals 13 residues.

The J gene is TRBJ2-1, the V gene TRBV18, with TRBD2 identical over 9 bases. The length of the CDR3 is 16 residues. The germline V gene has CDR1 KGHSH and CDR2 LQKENI. J was trimmed by 9 bases and V by 3 bases; bases with no gene match: 12. As DNA, the CDR3 is TGTGCCAGCTCACCCAGATTGCTAGCGGGATGGGGTGAGCAGTTCTTC. Translated: CASSPRLLAGWGEQFF.

The rearrangement links TRBV6-6 to TRBJ1-1; D gene uncertain. Germline V gives CDR1 MNHNY, CDR2 SVGAGI (reference sequence). V was pared by 6 bases and J by 4 bases, with 15 bases between. This CDR3 has 14 residues. The CDR3 loop reads CASRPDEAGTEAFF. The CDR3 DNA reads TGTGCCAGCAGACCCGACGAGGCGGGCACTGAAGCTTTCTTT.

V and J are TRBV15 and TRBJ2-5; D is perhaps TRBD2 (6 bases). V was pared by 0 bases and J by 3 bases, with 11 bases between. The CDR3 consists of 15 residues. The germline V gene encodes CDR1 LNHNV and CDR2 YYDKDF (reference sequence). The CDR3 DNA reads as TGTGCCACCAGCAGAGATAGGGCTAGCGAAGAGACCCAGTACTTC. Protein product: CATSRDRASEETQYF.

The count of this clone is one. This rearrangement joins TRBV9 to TRBJ1-3; 8 nucleotides align to TRBD1. Trimming cost V 6 bases and J 0 bases; bases outside gene matches: 5. From germline, CDR1 is SGDLS and CDR2 YYNGEE. CDR3 length equals 15 residues. The DNA of the CDR3 is TGTGCCAGCACCAGACAGGGGACCTCTGGAAACACCATATATTTT. Protein: CASTRQGTSGNTIYF.